This T cell receptor (beta chain) was retrieved from a study of cytomegalovirus exposure and HLA in healthy donors. Profiled with immunoSEQ multiplex PCR; TCRdb holds only in-frame clones, not every one. The sample contains approximately 120,000 clones, around 94% of which appear only once. Germline lookup yields CDR1 SGHTA and CDR2 FQGNSA. V shed 2 bases and J 7 bases; nucleotides not matched to a gene: 1. The CDR3 runs to 14 residues. Separate from the approximately 670-subject first cohort was the approximately 120-subject validation cohort, to which the donors belonged. The V gene is TRBV7-2, the J gene TRBJ2-2, with TRBD1 identical over 10 bases. Sequences were obtained from PBMCs. The receptor was isolated from a woman between 18 and 29 years old in good health and CMV-seronegative. The CDR3 is CASSLRDRGGELFF. The CDR3 DNA follows: TGTGCCAGCAGCTTACGGGACAGGGGCGGGGAGCTGTTTTTT. Based on the CDR3 plus reference TRBV7-2 and TRBJ2-2, the full variable domain is GAGVSQSPSNKVTEKGKDVELRCDPISGHTALYWYRQSLGQGLEFLIYFQGNSAPDKSGLPSDRFSAERTGGSVSTLTIQRTQQEDSAVYLCASSLRDRGGELFFGEGSRLTVL.